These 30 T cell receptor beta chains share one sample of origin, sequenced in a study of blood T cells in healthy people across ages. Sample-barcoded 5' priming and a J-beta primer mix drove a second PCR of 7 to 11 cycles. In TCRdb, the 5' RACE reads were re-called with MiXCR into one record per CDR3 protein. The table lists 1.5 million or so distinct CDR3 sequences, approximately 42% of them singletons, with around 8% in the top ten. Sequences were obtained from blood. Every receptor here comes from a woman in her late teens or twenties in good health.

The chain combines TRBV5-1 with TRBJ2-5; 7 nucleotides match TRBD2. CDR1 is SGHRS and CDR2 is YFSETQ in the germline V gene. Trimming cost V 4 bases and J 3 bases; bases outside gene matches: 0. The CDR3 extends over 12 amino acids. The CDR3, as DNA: TGCGCCAGCAGCGGGGGGGAAGAGACCCAGTACTTC. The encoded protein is CASSGGEETQYF.

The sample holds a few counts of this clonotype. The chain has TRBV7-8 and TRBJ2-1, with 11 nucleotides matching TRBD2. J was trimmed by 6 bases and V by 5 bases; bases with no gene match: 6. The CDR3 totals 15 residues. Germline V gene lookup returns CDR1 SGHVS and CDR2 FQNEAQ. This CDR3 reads CASSQGLAVFNEQFF. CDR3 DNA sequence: TGTGCCAGCAGCCAGGGACTAGCGGTTTTCAATGAGCAGTTCTTC. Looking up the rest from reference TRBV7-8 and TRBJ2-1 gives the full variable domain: GAGVSQSPRYKVAKRGQDVALRCDPISGHVSLFWYQQALGQGPEFLTYFQNEAQLDKSGLPSDRFFAERPEGSVSTLKIQRTQQEDSAVYLCASSQGLAVFNEQFFGPGTRLTVL.

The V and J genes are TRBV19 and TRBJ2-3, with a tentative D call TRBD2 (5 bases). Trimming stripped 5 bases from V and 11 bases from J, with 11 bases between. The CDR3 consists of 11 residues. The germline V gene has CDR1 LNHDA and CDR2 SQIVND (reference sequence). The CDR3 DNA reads TGTGCCAGTAGTGAGGGTAGTCTGCAGTATTTT. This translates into CASSEGSLQYF.

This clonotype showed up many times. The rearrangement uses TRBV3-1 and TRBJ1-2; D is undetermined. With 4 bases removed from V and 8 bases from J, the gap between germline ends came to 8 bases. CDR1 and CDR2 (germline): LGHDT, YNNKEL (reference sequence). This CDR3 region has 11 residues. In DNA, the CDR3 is TGTGCCAGCAGCCTGAAGGGAGGCTACACCTTC. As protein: CASSLKGGYTF.

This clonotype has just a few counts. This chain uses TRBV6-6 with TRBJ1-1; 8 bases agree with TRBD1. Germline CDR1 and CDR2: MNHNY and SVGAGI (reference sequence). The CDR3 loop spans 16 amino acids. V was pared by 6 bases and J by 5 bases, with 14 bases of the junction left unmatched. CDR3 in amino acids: CASSRRNSGGGTEAFF. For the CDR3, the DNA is TGTGCCAGCAGCCGTCGTAATTCAGGGGGCGGGACTGAAGCTTTCTTT.

CDR3 loop: CASSSLRGGRSNEQFF. For the CDR3, the DNA is TGTGCCAGCAGTTCCCTCCGGGGGGGCCGCTCCAATGAGCAGTTCTTC. The chain uses TRBV28 and TRBJ2-1, with 8 positions matching TRBD2. Unmatched junction bases numbered 11, after V lost 4 bases and J lost 6 bases. The CDR3 totals 16 residues. The germline V gene has CDR1 MDHEN and CDR2 SYDVKM.

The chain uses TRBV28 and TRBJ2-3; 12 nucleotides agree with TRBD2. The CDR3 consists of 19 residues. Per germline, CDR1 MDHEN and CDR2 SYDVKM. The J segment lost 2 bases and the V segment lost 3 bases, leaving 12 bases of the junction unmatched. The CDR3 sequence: CASSLVASGGGENTDTQYF. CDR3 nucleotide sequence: TGTGCCAGCAGTTTGGTGGCTAGCGGGGGGGGAGAAAACACAGATACGCAGTATTTT.

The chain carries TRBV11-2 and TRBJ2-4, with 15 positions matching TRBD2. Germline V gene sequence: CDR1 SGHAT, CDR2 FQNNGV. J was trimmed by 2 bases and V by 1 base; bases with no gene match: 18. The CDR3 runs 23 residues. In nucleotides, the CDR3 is TGTGCCAGCAGCTTAGGTGTGCGCGAGCACGGACTAGCGGGGGGGGTAACCAAAAACATTCAGTACTTC. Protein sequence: CASSLGVREHGLAGGVTKNIQYF. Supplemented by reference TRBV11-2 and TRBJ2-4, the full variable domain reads EAGVAQSPRYKIIEKRQSVAFWCNPISGHATLYWYQQILGQGPKLLIQFQNNGVVDDSQLPKDRFSAERLKGVDSTLKIQPAKLEDSAVYLCASSLGVREHGLAGGVTKNIQYFGAGTRLSVL.

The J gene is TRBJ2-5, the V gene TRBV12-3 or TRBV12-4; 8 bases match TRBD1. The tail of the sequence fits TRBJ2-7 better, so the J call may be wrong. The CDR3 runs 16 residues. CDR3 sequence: CASSLAPGQDDYEQYF. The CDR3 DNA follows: TGTGCCAGCAGTTTAGCCCCGGGACAGGATGACTACGAGCAGTACTTC.

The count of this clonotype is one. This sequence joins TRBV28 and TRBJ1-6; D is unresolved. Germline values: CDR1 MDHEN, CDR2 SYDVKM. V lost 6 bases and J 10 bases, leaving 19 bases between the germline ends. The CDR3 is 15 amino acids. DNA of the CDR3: TGTGCCAGCAGGCACGCAGGACGGGTTGGGTCACCCCTCCACTTT. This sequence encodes CASRHAGRVGSPLHF.

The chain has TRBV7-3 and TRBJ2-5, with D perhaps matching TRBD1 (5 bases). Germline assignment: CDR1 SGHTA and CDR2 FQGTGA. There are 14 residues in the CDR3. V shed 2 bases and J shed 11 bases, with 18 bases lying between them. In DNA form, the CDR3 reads TGTGCCAGCAGCTTATCTGGGAACAGGAATGAGCAGTACTTC. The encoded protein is CASSLSGNRNEQYF.

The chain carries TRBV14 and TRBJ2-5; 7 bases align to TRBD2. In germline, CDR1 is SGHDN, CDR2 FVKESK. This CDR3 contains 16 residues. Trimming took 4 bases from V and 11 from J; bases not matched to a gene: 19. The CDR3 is CASSPPWRGNRNEQYF. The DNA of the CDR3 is TGTGCCAGCAGCCCACCGTGGCGGGGGAATAGGAATGAGCAGTACTTC.

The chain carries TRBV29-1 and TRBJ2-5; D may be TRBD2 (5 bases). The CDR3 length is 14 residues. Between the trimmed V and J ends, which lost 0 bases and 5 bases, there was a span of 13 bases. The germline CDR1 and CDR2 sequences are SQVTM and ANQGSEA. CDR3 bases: TGCAGCGTTGAAGAGGTCGGGGTGGCGGAGACCCAGTACTTC. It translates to CSVEEVGVAETQYF.

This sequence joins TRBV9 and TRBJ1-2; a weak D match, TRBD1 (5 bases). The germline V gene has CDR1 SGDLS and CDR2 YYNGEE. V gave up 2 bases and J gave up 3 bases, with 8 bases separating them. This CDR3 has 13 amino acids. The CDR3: CASSVQQDYGYTF. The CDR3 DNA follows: TGTGCCAGCAGCGTTCAACAGGACTATGGCTACACCTTC.

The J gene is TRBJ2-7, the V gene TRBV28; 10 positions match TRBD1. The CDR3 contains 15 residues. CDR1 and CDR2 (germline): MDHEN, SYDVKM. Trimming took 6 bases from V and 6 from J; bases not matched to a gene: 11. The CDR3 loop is CASRHSDRGTSEQYF. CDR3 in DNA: TGTGCCAGCAGACATTCGGACAGGGGGACCTCCGAGCAGTACTTC.

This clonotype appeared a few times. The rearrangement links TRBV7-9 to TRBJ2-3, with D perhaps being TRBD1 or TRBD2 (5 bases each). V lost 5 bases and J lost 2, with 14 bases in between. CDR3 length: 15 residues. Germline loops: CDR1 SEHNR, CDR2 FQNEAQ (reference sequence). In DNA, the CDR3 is TGTGCCAGCAGCGATCCGGGACCCCTCACAGATACGCAGTATTTT. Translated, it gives CASSDPGPLTDTQYF.

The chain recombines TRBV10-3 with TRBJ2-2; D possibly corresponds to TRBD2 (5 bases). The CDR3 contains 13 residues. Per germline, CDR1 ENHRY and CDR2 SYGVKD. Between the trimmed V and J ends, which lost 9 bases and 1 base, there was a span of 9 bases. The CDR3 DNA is TGTGCCATGAGCGGTCAGAACACCGGGGAGCTGTTTTTT. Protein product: CAMSGQNTGELFF.

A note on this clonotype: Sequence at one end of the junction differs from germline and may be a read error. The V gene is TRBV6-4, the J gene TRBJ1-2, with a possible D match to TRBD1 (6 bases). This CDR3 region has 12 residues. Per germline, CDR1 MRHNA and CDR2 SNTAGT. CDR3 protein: CASRDSGDGYTF. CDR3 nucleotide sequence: TGTGCCAGCAGGGACTCAGGGGATGGCTACACCTTC.

DNA for the CDR3: TGTGCCAGCAGCGCACGGGGGACACTTGGACTAGCGGGGGGCCCAGGCACAGATACGCAGTATTTT. Translated: CASSARGTLGLAGGPGTDTQYF. The J gene is TRBJ2-3, the V gene TRBV9, with TRBD2 matching over 14 bases. The CDR3 covers 22 residues. Germline CDR1 and CDR2: SGDLS and YYNGEE. Trimming at V came to 3 bases and at J to 1 base, leaving 19 bases not matched to a gene.

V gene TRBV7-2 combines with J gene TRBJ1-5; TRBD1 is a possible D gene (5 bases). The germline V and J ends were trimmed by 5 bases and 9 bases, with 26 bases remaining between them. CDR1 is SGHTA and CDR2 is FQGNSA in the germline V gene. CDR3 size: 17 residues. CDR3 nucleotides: TGTGCCAGCAGCCAAGTTCCCTTCTGGGGCCCTATTTTGCCCCAGCATTTT. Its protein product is CASSQVPFWGPILPQHF.

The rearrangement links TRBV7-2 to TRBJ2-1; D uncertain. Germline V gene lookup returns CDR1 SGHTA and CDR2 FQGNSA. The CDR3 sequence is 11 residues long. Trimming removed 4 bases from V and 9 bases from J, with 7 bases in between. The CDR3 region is CASSYYGEQFF. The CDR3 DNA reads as TGTGCCAGCAGCTACTATGGTGAGCAGTTCTTC.

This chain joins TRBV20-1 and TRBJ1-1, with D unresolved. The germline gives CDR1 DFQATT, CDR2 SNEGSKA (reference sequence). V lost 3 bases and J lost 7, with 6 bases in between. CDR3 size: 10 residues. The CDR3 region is CSARGYEAFF. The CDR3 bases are TGCAGTGCTAGGGGCTATGAAGCTTTCTTT.

CDR3 residues: CASSVGTGFDQYF. Here the CDR3 DNA reads TGTGCCAGCAGTGTTGGGACAGGGTTTGACCAGTACTTC. The rearrangement joins TRBV6-1 to TRBJ2-7; 9 bases match TRBD1. The V gene's germline CDR1 is MNHNS and CDR2 SASEGT. There are 13 residues in the CDR3. V gave up 4 bases and J gave up 10 bases; unmatched junction bases: 8.

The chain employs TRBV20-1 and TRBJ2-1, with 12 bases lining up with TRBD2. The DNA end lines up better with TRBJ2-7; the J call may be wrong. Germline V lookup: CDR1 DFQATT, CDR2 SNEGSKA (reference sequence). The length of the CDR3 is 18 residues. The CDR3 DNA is TGCAGTGCTAGAGATCTAGCGGGAGGGCCTTTGACCTACAATGAGCAGTACTTC. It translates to CSARDLAGGPLTYNEQYF.

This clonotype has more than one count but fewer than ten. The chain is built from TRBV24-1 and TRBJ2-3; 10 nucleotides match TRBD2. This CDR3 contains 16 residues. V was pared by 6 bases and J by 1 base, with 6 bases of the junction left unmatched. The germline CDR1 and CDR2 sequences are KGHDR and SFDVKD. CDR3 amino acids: CATSQRLAGGTDTQYF. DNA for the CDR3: TGTGCCACCAGTCAACGACTAGCGGGCGGCACAGATACGCAGTATTTT.

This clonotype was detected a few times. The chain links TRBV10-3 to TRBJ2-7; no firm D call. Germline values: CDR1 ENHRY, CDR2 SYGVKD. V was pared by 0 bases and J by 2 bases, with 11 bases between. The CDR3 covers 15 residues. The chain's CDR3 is CAISESTKYAYEQYF. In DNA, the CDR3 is TGTGCCATCAGTGAGTCGACAAAGTACGCCTACGAGCAGTACTTC.

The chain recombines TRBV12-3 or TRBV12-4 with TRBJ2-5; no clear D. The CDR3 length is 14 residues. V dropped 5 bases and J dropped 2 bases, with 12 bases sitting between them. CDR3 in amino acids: CASSPPAVQETQYF. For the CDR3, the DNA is TGTGCCAGCAGTCCGCCCGCGGTACAAGAGACCCAGTACTTC.

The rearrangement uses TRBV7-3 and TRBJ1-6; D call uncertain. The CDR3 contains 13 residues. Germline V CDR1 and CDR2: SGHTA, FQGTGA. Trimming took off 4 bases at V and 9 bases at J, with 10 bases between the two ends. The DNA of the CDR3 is TGTGCCAGCAGCTATGATTCGGGTTCACCCCTCCACTTT. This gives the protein CASSYDSGSPLHF.

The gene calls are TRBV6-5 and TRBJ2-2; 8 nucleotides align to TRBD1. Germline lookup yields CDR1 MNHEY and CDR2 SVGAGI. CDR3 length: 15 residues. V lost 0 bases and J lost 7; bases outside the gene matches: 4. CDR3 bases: TGTGCCAGCAGTTACTCGGACAGGGTTGGCGGGGAGCTGTTTTTT. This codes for CASSYSDRVGGELFF.

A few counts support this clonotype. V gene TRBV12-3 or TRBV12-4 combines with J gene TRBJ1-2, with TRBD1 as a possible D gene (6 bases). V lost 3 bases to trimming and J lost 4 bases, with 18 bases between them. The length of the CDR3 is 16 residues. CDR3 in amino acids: CASSLSGGFLVYGYTF. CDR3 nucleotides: TGTGCCAGCAGTTTGTCGGGGGGCTTCTTGGTCTATGGCTACACCTTC.